The 5 T cell receptor beta chains below were found in one sample sequenced in a study of regulatory T cells in long-lasting Graves disease. Sequencing libraries for TCR beta were prepared with iRepertoire HTBI primers and Arm-PCR of CDR3 regions. One entry per CDR3 protein, called by TCRdb with MiXCR from the multiplex PCR reads. The table includes a few hundred thousand distinct CDR3 sequences, approximately 15% detected once. Time point in this sample: newly diagnosed GD, antithyroid drugs for less than 3 months. Construction of the TCR library relied on RNA isolated from PBMCs. This sample also appeared in a second study, on T cells in Graves' hyperthyroidism and ophthalmopathy.

The sequencing here drew on peripheral blood mononuclear cells (PBMCs), taken at new diagnosis, from a patient treated with antithyroid drugs. The receptors here all came from a woman in her thirties or forties with Graves disease.

This clonotype came up once. V usage is TRBV19 and J usage is TRBJ2-1; TRBD1 agrees at 7 bases. The CDR3 runs to 17 residues. Germline values: CDR1 LNHDA, CDR2 SQIVND (reference sequence). Losses at the gene ends were 4 bases for V and 1 base for J; bases not matched to a gene: 10. CDR3 nucleotides: TGTGCCAGTAGTAGGTCCACAGGGGAAAGGTCCTACAATGAGCAGTTCTTC. This codes for CASSRSTGERSYNEQFF.

The genes are TRBV11-2 and TRBJ2-7; 9 nucleotides match TRBD1. CDR1 and CDR2 from the germline V gene are SGHAT and FQNNGV. The trim removed 1 base at V and 7 bases at J, leaving 8 bases unmatched. The CDR3 totals 15 residues. CDR3 residues: CASSLGDRVRWEQYF. CDR3 in DNA: TGTGCCAGCAGCTTAGGGGACAGGGTCCGGTGGGAGCAGTACTTC.

The chain is built from TRBV28 and TRBJ2-3, with D unclear. Trimming stripped 4 bases from V and 2 bases from J, with 7 bases between. Germline CDR1 and CDR2: MDHEN and SYDVKM. CDR3 length equals 13 residues. CDR3 sequence: CASSYVDTDTQYF. The CDR3 DNA sequence: TGTGCCAGCAGTTACGTGGACACAGATACGCAGTATTTT.

The chain has TRBV7-8 and TRBJ2-3; possibly TRBD1 for D (6 bases). The ends were cut back, 7 bases at V and 3 bases at J, with 17 bases in the middle. The germline V gene encodes CDR1 SGHVS and CDR2 FQNEAQ. The CDR3 is 15 residues long. CDR3 residues: CASNAAQGLTDTQYF. DNA for the CDR3: TGTGCCAGCAACGCCGCACAGGGTTTGACAGATACGCAGTATTTT.

This clonotype was detected many times. The genes are TRBV2 and TRBJ1-2, with D hard to call. Trimming cost V 4 bases and J 11 bases, with 17 bases left between them. This CDR3 is built from 13 residues. CDR1 and CDR2 from the germline V gene are SNHLY and FYNNEI. The CDR3 bases are TGTGCCAGCAGTGTACGCAGGACGGACCGATACACCTTC. Its translation: CASSVRRTDRYTF.